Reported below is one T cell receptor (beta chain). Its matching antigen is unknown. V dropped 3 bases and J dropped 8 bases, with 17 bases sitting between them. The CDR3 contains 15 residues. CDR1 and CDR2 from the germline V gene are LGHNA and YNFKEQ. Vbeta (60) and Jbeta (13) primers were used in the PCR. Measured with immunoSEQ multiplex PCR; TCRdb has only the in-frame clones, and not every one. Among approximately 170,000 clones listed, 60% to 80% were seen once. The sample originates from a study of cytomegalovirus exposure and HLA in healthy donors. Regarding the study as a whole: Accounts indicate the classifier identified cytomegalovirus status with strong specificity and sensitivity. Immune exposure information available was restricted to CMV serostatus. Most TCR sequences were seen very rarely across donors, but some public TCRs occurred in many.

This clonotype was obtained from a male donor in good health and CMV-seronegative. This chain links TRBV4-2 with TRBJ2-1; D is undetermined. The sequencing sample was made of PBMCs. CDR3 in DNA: TGTGCCAGCAGCCAGGAGATTGAAGCAATCCATGAGCAGTTCTTC. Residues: CASSQEIEAIHEQFF.